Presented here are 10 T cell receptor beta chains from one specimen sequenced in a study of human T cells and chemical hapten exposure. Each CDR3 protein is one row after TCRdb ran MiXCR on the RACE reads. The sample comprises about 45,000 distinct CDR3 sequences, about 4.5% of which are singletons, and about 1.6% rests with the top ten. Time point denoted: healthy volunteer bleed at 2 weeks. Unfractionated whole blood yielded the extracted total RNA. The specimen was whole blood. Receptors originate from a female donor in good health. Some clones in this sample may be carry-over from other donors' samples.

J is TRBJ2-3 and V is TRBV24-1; D unresolved. Germline lookup yields CDR1 KGHDR and CDR2 SFDVKD. The CDR3 has 12 amino acids. V was trimmed by 7 bases and J by 4 bases, leaving 8 bases between them. The CDR3 nucleotides are TGTGCCACCAGGGACGCTTCAGATACGCAGTATTTT. It encodes CATRDASDTQYF.

There are a few counts of this clonotype. This sequence joins TRBV4-2 and TRBJ2-7; D not certain. Per the germline V gene, CDR1 is LGHNA and CDR2 is YNFKEQ. The CDR3 runs 15 residues. The V end lost 0 bases, the J end lost 3 bases, and 12 bases lay between the germline ends. CDR3 region: CASSQDVGSFYEQYF. The CDR3 nucleotides read TGTGCCAGCAGCCAAGATGTGGGCAGTTTCTACGAGCAGTACTTC.

This clonotype was recorded at least ten times. This chain connects TRBV5-1 to TRBJ2-3; TRBD2 aligns across 10 bases. The V segment lost 5 bases and the J segment 4 bases; nucleotides outside the gene matches: 4. The germline V gene encodes CDR1 SGHRS and CDR2 YFSETQ. The CDR3 is 14 residues long. The CDR3 is CASRTSGTADTQYF. In DNA form, the CDR3 reads TGCGCCAGCAGAACTAGCGGGACGGCAGATACGCAGTATTTT. The full variable domain, its missing parts supplied by reference TRBV5-1 and TRBJ2-3, is KAGVTQTPRYLIKTRGQQVTLSCSPISGHRSVSWYQQTPGQGLQFLFEYFSETQRNKGNFPGRFSGRQFSNSRSEMNVSTLELGDSALYLCASRTSGTADTQYFGPGTRLTVL.

This clonotype was counted ten times or more. The chain carries TRBV7-2 and TRBJ1-5; possibly TRBD1 for D (5 bases). The V gene's germline CDR1 is SGHTA and CDR2 FQGNSA. Trimming left V 5 bases short and J 7 bases short, with 18 bases between. CDR3 size: 15 residues. The CDR3 region is CASSNDGGLGQPQHF. The CDR3 DNA reads as TGTGCCAGCAGCAATGATGGGGGGTTAGGGCAGCCCCAGCATTTT. Using reference TRBV7-2 and TRBJ1-5 for the parts outside the CDR3, the full variable domain is GAGVSQSPSNKVTEKGKDVELRCDPISGHTALYWYRQSLGQGLEFLIYFQGNSAPDKSGLPSDRFSAERTGGSVSTLTIQRTQQEDSAVYLCASSNDGGLGQPQHFGDGTRLSIL.

This clonotype came up many times. The chain carries TRBV7-9 and TRBJ1-2; 7 positions agree with TRBD1. This CDR3 region has 15 residues. Germline loops: CDR1 SEHNR, CDR2 FQNEAQ (reference sequence). Trimming cost V 4 bases and J 4 bases; bases outside gene matches: 9. The CDR3 spells CASSSNPGQSYGYTF. For the CDR3, the DNA is TGTGCCAGCAGCTCTAATCCGGGACAGAGCTATGGCTACACCTTC.

This clonotype occurred many times. J is TRBJ2-7 and V is TRBV18; 7 bases match TRBD1. Germline CDR1 KGHSH, CDR2 LQKENI. V dropped 6 bases and J dropped 1; count of bases not matched to a gene: 6. This CDR3 is 14 amino acids long. CDR3 loop: CASSTGMGSYEQYF. The CDR3 nucleotides are TGTGCCAGCTCGACAGGGATGGGATCCTACGAGCAGTACTTC.

In its sample, this clonotype was seen many times. The chain has TRBV6-1 and TRBJ1-2; 9 nucleotides agree with TRBD1. V shed 0 bases, J shed 2 bases, and the junction held 4 bases outside the gene matches. This CDR3 has 16 residues. Germline V gene data show CDR1 as MNHNS and CDR2 as SASEGT. CDR3 DNA sequence: TGTGCCAGCAGTGAAGCCGGGGACAGGGTAAACTATGGCTACACCTTC. This gives the protein CASSEAGDRVNYGYTF.

This clonotype has ten or more counts. The V and J genes are TRBV20-1 and TRBJ2-3, with TRBD2 matching over 8 bases. This CDR3 spans 14 amino acids. J lost 6 bases, V lost 3 bases, and 8 bases had no gene match. Germline V gene sequence: CDR1 DFQATT, CDR2 SNEGSKA (reference sequence). CDR3 sequence (DNA): TGCAGTGCTAGTCTCGCGGGGGGTTCGGATACGCAGTATTTT. Encoded protein: CSASLAGGSDTQYF.

This sequence joins TRBV6-6 and TRBJ1-6; D is perhaps TRBD1 (6 bases). Trimming left V 5 bases short and J 5 bases short, with 16 bases between. The CDR3 sequence is 16 residues long. Germline V CDR1 and CDR2: MNHNY, SVGAGI (reference sequence). CDR3 sequence (DNA): TGTGCCAGCAGTCCTCGATTGACAGGCGATAATTCACCCCTCCACTTT. Translation gives CASSPRLTGDNSPLHF.

This clonotype was counted only a few times. V is TRBV5-5 and J is TRBJ1-5; D is uncertain. CDR1 is SGHKS and CDR2 is YYEKEE in the germline V gene (reference sequence). The CDR3 consists of 16 residues. V was pared by 0 bases and J by 6 bases, with 16 bases between. CDR3 sequence: CASSLVGGGGVQPQHF. CDR3 nucleotide sequence: TGTGCCAGCAGCTTGGTCGGCGGAGGAGGTGTTCAGCCCCAGCATTTT. The full variable domain, rest sourced from reference TRBV5-5 and TRBJ1-5, is DAGVTQSPTHLIKTRGQQVTLRCSPISGHKSVSWYQQVLGQGPQFIFQYYEKEERGRGNFPDRFSARQFPNYSSELNVNALLLGDSALYLCASSLVGGGGVQPQHFGDGTRLSIL.